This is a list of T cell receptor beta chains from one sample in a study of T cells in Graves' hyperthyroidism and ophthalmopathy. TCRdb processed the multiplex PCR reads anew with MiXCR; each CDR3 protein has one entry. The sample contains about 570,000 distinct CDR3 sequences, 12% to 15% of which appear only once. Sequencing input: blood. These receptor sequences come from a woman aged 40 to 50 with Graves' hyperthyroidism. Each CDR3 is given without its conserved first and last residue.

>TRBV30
AWSVLGAPAQY
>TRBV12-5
ASGLGRYEQY
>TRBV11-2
ASSLFAPGGHEQF
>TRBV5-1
ASSLHTGGTGNTIY
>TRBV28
ASSDGRSGNTIY
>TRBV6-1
ASRPGFTYEQY
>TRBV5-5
ASSLAGGAGLGYT
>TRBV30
AWNRGQGGEKLF
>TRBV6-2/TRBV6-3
ASSYQRADTETQY
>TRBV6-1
ASTSDRGENYNEQF
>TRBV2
ASRGVTEAF